This T cell receptor (beta chain) came from a study of regulatory T cells in long-lasting Graves disease. Time point specified: newly diagnosed GD, antithyroid drugs for less than 3 months. Scientists built the TCR library using RNA that was extracted from PBMCs. Overall study findings and caveats: Newly diagnosed patients had higher TCR diversity than persistent Graves' patients did.

On this clonotype itself: Its antigen remains unknown.

Construction of TCR beta libraries relied on iRepertoire HTBI primers and on Arm-PCR targeting CDR3 regions. TCRdb analysed the multiplex PCR reads with MiXCR anew, one entry per CDR3 protein. The repertoire includes 380,000 or so distinct CDR3 sequences, roughly 15% of them detected once, and just over 20% sits in the top ten. These data are also associated with another study on T cells in Graves' hyperthyroidism and ophthalmopathy. This second report adds: Diagnoses were established using clinical symptoms, serum thyroxine and TRAb, thyroid ultrasound and orbital computed tomography.

Specimen: peripheral blood mononuclear cells (PBMCs), collected at new diagnosis, from a patient treated with antithyroid drugs. The TCR sequence derives from a woman in her late teens or twenties with Graves disease.

The CDR3 DNA is TGTGCCATCAGTGAGTCGTTCGGGACTAGCACAGATACGCAGTATTTT. Its translation is CAISESFGTSTDTQYF. The genes are TRBV10-3 and TRBJ2-3; tentative D call: TRBD2 (6 bases). The CDR3 length is 16 residues. V lost 0 bases to trimming and J lost 0 bases, with 10 bases between them. Germline loops: CDR1 ENHRY, CDR2 SYGVKD.